Shown below are 17 T cell receptor beta chains from a single sample sequenced in a study of blood T cell repertoires in COVID-19. Method: immunoSEQ multiplex PCR; TCRdb's copy keeps in-frame clones and lacks some. The data hold around 200,000 clones, with over 60% observed a single time. Source material: peripheral blood. The source of these receptors is a woman in her 70s with acute or convalescent COVID-19.

The V and J genes are TRBV7-9 and TRBJ1-2; 7 bases agree with TRBD1. Germline values: CDR1 SEHNR, CDR2 FQNEAQ (reference sequence). This CDR3 is built from 16 residues. V was clipped by 5 bases and J by 4 bases; unmatched bases: 13. CDR3 in amino acids: CASSLHGVTGSYGYTF. The CDR3 bases are TGTGCCAGCAGCCTACATGGGGTGACAGGGTCCTATGGCTACACCTTC. Filled out from reference TRBV7-9 and TRBJ1-2, the complete variable domain reads DTGVSQNPRHKITKRGQNVTFRCDPISEHNRLYWYRQTLGQGPEFLTYFQNEAQLEKSRLLSDRFSAERPKGSFSTLEIQRTEQGDSAMYLCASSLHGVTGSYGYTFGSGTRLTVV.

This chain joins TRBV10-2 and TRBJ1-1, with no clear D. The CDR3 sequence is 13 residues long. Trimming pared 2 bases from V and 7 bases from J, leaving 11 bases between. Per the germline V gene, CDR1 is WSHSY and CDR2 is SAAADI. CDR3 residues: CASSEMGAGEAFF. The CDR3 coding sequence is TGCGCCAGCAGTGAGATGGGCGCAGGTGAAGCTTTCTTT.

The gene calls are TRBV28 and TRBJ1-1; 8 bases match TRBD1. V trimming: 5 bases; J trimming: 5 bases; junction bases outside the gene matches: 7. Germline V gives CDR1 MDHEN, CDR2 SYDVKM. The CDR3 has 14 amino acids. The CDR3 coding sequence is TGTGCCAGCAGTGAGCCAGGGGGCCGGACTGAAGCTTTCTTT. Translating gives CASSEPGGRTEAFF.

The chain combines TRBV9 with TRBJ2-5; 7 bases agree with TRBD2. This CDR3 has 14 residues. V shed 2 bases, J shed 2 bases, and the junction held 3 bases outside the gene matches. Germline-derived CDR1 and CDR2 are SGDLS and YYNGEE. This chain's CDR3 is CASSVLAGQETQYF. CDR3 coding DNA: TGTGCCAGCAGCGTTTTAGCGGGTCAAGAGACCCAGTACTTC.

This chain links TRBV28 with TRBJ1-6; no definite D call. The CDR3 covers 11 residues. Germline V gene data show CDR1 as MDHEN and CDR2 as SYDVKM. Written as DNA, the CDR3 is TGTAACGCGCAGAGGGATTCACCCCTCCACTTT. Translating gives CNAQRDSPLHF.

This chain joins TRBV28 and TRBJ1-2; a weak D match, TRBD1 (6 bases). This CDR3 has 12 amino acids. The V end was cut by 5 bases, the J end by 4 bases, with 8 bases between. The germline gives CDR1 MDHEN, CDR2 SYDVKM. DNA of the CDR3: TGTGCCAGCAGTACAGGGACCTATGGCTACACCTTC. Translating it yields CASSTGTYGYTF.

This clone was found once. The rearrangement links TRBV10-2 to TRBJ2-2; TRBD1 might be the D (7 bases). CDR1 is WSHSY and CDR2 is SAAADI in the germline V gene. Trimming cost V 8 bases and J 6 bases, with 13 bases left between them. CDR3 length: 13 residues. DNA for the CDR3: TGCGCCAGCCGGCAGGGGGAGGCCGGGGAGCTGTTTTTT. Translation gives CASRQGEAGELFF.

J is TRBJ1-1 and V is TRBV12-5, with TRBD1 matching 9 bases. CDR1 and CDR2 from the germline V gene are LGHNT and FRNRAP. V shed 7 bases and J 2 bases; nucleotides not matched to a gene: 5. CDR3 size: 14 residues. For the CDR3, the DNA is TGTGCTAGTGCACCGGGACAGGGTAACACTGAAGCTTTCTTT. This encodes CASAPGQGNTEAFF.

The chain joins TRBV19 to TRBJ1-2; 11 bases match TRBD1. CDR1 and CDR2 (germline): LNHDA, SQIVND (reference sequence). This CDR3 spans 15 amino acids. V lost 6 bases and J lost 8; bases outside the gene matches: 11. This CDR3 reads CASRGPDRGLEGYTF. CDR3 bases: TGTGCCAGTAGAGGGCCGGACAGGGGGCTAGAAGGCTACACCTTC.

V gene TRBV12-5 combines with J gene TRBJ1-1; D is perhaps TRBD1 (6 bases). The CDR3 covers 12 residues. V was clipped by 1 base and J by 10 bases, with 10 bases between them. The germline V gene encodes CDR1 LGHNT and CDR2 FRNRAP. CDR3 nucleotides: TGTGCTAGTGGTTTGGAAGGGGGGGGAGCTTTCTTT. Residues: CASGLEGGGAFF.

This chain links TRBV5-1 with TRBJ1-2, with 7 bases aligning to TRBD1. V gave up 4 bases and J gave up 4 bases; unmatched junction bases: 7. There are 14 residues in the CDR3. Germline V gene sequence: CDR1 SGHRS, CDR2 YFSETQ. The CDR3 nucleotides are TGCGCCAGCAGCGCGGTGGACAGGCGCTATGGCTACACCTTC. As protein: CASSAVDRRYGYTF.

The chain joins TRBV10-3 to TRBJ2-7, with 7 bases fitting TRBD2. The CDR3 has 13 amino acids. Looked up from germline, CDR1 is ENHRY and CDR2 is SYGVKD. V lost 10 bases, J lost 5 bases, and 11 bases stayed unmatched. The CDR3 is CATQGLGGNEQYF. The CDR3 coding sequence is TGTGCCACCCAAGGACTAGGAGGGAACGAGCAGTACTTC.

The chain links TRBV10-3 to TRBJ2-5, with 9 bases identical to TRBD2. CDR3 length equals 16 residues. Germline lookup yields CDR1 ENHRY and CDR2 SYGVKD. V shed 3 bases, J shed 1 base, and the junction held 6 bases outside the gene matches. CDR3 in amino acids: CAISEIAGDFQETQYF. In DNA form, the CDR3 reads TGTGCCATCAGTGAAATAGCGGGAGACTTCCAAGAGACCCAGTACTTC.

V is TRBV21-1 and J is TRBJ1-5; TRBD1, the D gene given by the table, was not confirmed from the DNA. TRBV21-1 has pseudogene status. The CDR3 sequence is 12 residues long. The CDR3 coding sequence is TGTGCCAGCAGCCGACAAGTTCAGCCCCAGCATTTT. This gives the protein CASSRQVQPQHF.

V is TRBV10-1 and J is TRBJ1-1, with 8 nucleotides matching TRBD1. V was pared by 8 bases and J by 5 bases, with 16 bases of the junction left unmatched. Looked up from germline, CDR1 is WNHNN and CDR2 is SYGVQD (reference sequence). The CDR3 spans 16 residues. CDR3 loop: CASSRDRGRGGTEAFF. CDR3 nucleotides: TGCGCCAGCTCAAGAGACAGGGGTAGGGGGGGGACTGAAGCTTTCTTT.

The V and J genes are TRBV6-5 and TRBJ1-1, with 10 bases aligning to TRBD1. Unmatched junction bases numbered 4, after V lost 11 bases and J lost 1 base. Germline V gene data show CDR1 as MNHEY and CDR2 as SVGAGI. The CDR3 sequence is 13 residues long. This CDR3 reads CASGQGKNTEAFF. The CDR3, as DNA: TGTGCCTCGGGACAGGGGAAGAACACTGAAGCTTTCTTT.

J is TRBJ1-2 and V is TRBV7-9, with D tentatively TRBD1 (5 bases). This CDR3 has 16 amino acids. V was shortened by 3 bases and J by 4 bases, with 18 bases between the two germline ends. Germline V gene lookup returns CDR1 SEHNR and CDR2 FQNEAQ (reference sequence). The CDR3 DNA is TGTGCCAGCAGCTTGTCAGAGATACAGGTGGTCTATGGCTACACCTTC. Protein sequence: CASSLSEIQVVYGYTF.